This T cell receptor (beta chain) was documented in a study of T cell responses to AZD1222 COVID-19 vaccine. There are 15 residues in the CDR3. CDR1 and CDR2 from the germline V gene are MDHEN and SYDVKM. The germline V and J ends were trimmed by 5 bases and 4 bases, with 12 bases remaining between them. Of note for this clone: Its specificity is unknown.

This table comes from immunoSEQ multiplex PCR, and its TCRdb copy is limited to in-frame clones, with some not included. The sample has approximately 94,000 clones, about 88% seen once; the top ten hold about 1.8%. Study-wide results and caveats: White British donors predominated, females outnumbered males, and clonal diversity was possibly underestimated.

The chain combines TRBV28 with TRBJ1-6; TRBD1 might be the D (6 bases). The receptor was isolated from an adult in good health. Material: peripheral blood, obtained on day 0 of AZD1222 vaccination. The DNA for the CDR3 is TGTGCCAGCAGTCCACTTGGACAGTATAATTCACCCCTCCACTTT. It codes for CASSPLGQYNSPLHF.